This paragraph covers one TCR beta chain sequence. Antigen unknown. TCRdb processed the reads anew with MiXCR; each CDR3 protein has one entry. The data hold nearly 700,000 distinct CDR3 sequences, with around 35% observed a single time. This sample was taken from a study of T cell repertoires in cytomegalovirus infection. On the study more broadly: Researchers turned to recently identified HLA-C-restricted CMV epitopes as well as well-studied HLA-B-restricted ones. TCR beta signatures that were public indicated CMV infection and matching HLA type.

CDR3 length: 16 amino acids. Germline-derived CDR1 and CDR2 are SNHLY and FYNNEI. Trimming took off 3 bases at V and 3 bases at J, with 18 bases between the two ends. Overall study findings and caveats: Carriers of CMV and the relevant HLA type were discriminated by public TCR beta frequency. The response measured ex vivo was dominated by TCR beta clonotypes (HLA-C-restricted and CMV-specific).

This chain links TRBV2 with TRBJ2-7, with TRBD2 as a possible D gene (5 bases). The specimen was cultured PBMCs, collected from culture after CMV antigen stimulation. The receptor was isolated from a human donor in good health (CMV status not recorded). Some clones in this sample may be carry-over from other donors' samples. The CDR3 region is CASSEVVRAGGYEQYF. The CDR3 DNA sequence: TGTGCCAGCAGTGAGGTTGTGCGGGCGGGTGGCTACGAGCAGTACTTC.